The present T cell receptor (beta chain) was sequenced within a study of T cell clonotyping in hematopoietic cell transplantation. This CDR3 region has 17 residues. Germline assignment: CDR1 SGHAT and CDR2 FQDESV (reference sequence). V was clipped by 5 bases and J by 2 bases, with 22 bases between them. Some clones are missing from TCRdb's copy, which holds only in-frame ones; the method was immunoSEQ multiplex PCR. There are tens of thousands of clones in the sample; roughly 85% occur only once, and approximately 3% lies in the top ten. The time point: recipient sample about 28 days before transplant, after cytoreduction. Samples: about 28 days before transplant, then days 30, 100 and 180 after.

This sequence was found in a man aged 55 to 69 with acute myeloid leukemia. Some clones in this sample may be carry-over from other donors' samples. Source: peripheral blood mononuclear cells, taken before stem cell transplant. The V and J genes are TRBV11-1 and TRBJ2-7; a possible D gene is TRBD2 (5 bases). CDR3 region: CASSLSYGPGSPYEQYF. The CDR3 nucleotides read TGTGCCAGCAGCCTCAGTTACGGCCCGGGGAGCCCCTACGAGCAGTACTTC.